These 19 T cell receptor beta chains came from one sample sequenced in a study of identifying expanded T cells in peripheral blood. Assay: immunoSEQ multiplex PCR; the TCRdb copy retains only in-frame clones and omits some. The sample holds about 97,000 clones; 88% are singletons and the top ten take 11% to 15%. What was sequenced was blood. The receptor set was obtained from a person between 18 and 75 years old in good health.

The gene calls are TRBV11-2 and TRBJ2-2; D is ambiguous. The CDR3 is 14 residues long. Germline V gene sequence: CDR1 SGHAT, CDR2 FQNNGV. The germline V and J ends were trimmed by 5 bases and 0 bases, with 7 bases remaining between them. The CDR3 protein is CASSVTANTGELFF. As DNA, the CDR3 is TGTGCCAGCAGCGTAACAGCGAACACCGGGGAGCTGTTTTTT.

The V and J genes are TRBV28 and TRBJ1-1; TRBD1 is a possible D gene (5 bases). Germline CDR1 MDHEN, CDR2 SYDVKM. V dropped 7 bases and J dropped 3 bases, with 18 bases sitting between them. This CDR3 spans 15 amino acids. CDR3 protein: CASNTGATRYTEAFF. CDR3 DNA sequence: TGTGCCAGCAATACAGGCGCCACGAGGTACACTGAAGCTTTCTTT.

The V call is TRBV28, the J call TRBJ1-3; 8 bases line up with TRBD1. Per the germline V gene, CDR1 is MDHEN and CDR2 is SYDVKM. The CDR3 consists of 16 residues. Trimming cost V 2 bases and J 0 bases; bases outside gene matches: 3. The chain's CDR3 is CASSLTTGGSGNTIYF. The CDR3 DNA is TGTGCCAGCAGTTTAACAACAGGGGGCTCTGGAAACACCATATATTTT.

This clone was seen ten or more times. The chain couples TRBV5-8 to TRBJ2-5, with TRBD2 matching 9 bases. CDR3 length: 16 amino acids. Germline values: CDR1 SGHTS, CDR2 YDEGEE. The V and J ends lost 0 bases and 5 bases, in that order; junction bases with no gene match: 8. In DNA form, the CDR3 reads TGTGCCAGCAGCTTGGCCAGGATAGCGGGAGTGGAGACCCAGTACTTC. The encoded protein is CASSLARIAGVETQYF.

The V and J genes are TRBV5-4 and TRBJ2-1; 12 nucleotides match TRBD2. The germline CDR1 and CDR2 sequences are SGHNT and YYREEE (reference sequence). With 4 bases clipped from V and 8 bases from J, the junction kept 10 bases outside the gene matches. The CDR3 totals 16 residues. CDR3 DNA: TGTGCCAGCAGCCCGCAGGTGACTAGCGGGAGATATGAGCAGTTCTTC. Amino acid sequence: CASSPQVTSGRYEQFF.

The chain recombines TRBV27 with TRBJ1-2; D is undetermined. The CDR3 spans 12 residues. V lost 7 bases, J lost 2 bases, and 8 bases lay in between. Germline assignment: CDR1 MNHEY and CDR2 SMNVEV (reference sequence). CDR3 DNA sequence: TGTGCCAGCAAGGGCGCAAACTATGGCTACACCTTC. It is translated as CASKGANYGYTF.

The CDR3 region is CASSAQGREPYEQYF. CDR3 nucleotide sequence: TGTGCCAGCAGTGCCCAGGGACGGGAGCCCTACGAGCAGTACTTC. V and J are TRBV27 and TRBJ2-7; TRBD2 might be the D (6 bases). Germline CDR1 and CDR2: MNHEY and SMNVEV (reference sequence). This CDR3 is built from 15 residues. Trimming removed 5 bases from V and 2 bases from J, with 16 bases in between.

The chain carries TRBV28 and TRBJ2-7, with 9 positions matching TRBD1. CDR3 length: 16 residues. CDR1 MDHEN and CDR2 SYDVKM come from the germline V gene. Trimming cost V 3 bases and J 5 bases; bases outside gene matches: 11. CDR3: CASSLHTGTGTNEQYF. CDR3 coding DNA: TGTGCCAGCAGTTTGCACACCGGGACAGGGACCAACGAGCAGTACTTC.

The gene calls are TRBV7-7 and TRBJ2-5; 7 positions match TRBD1. Trimming cost V 5 bases and J 3 bases; bases outside gene matches: 6. The CDR3 runs 14 residues. Germline loops: CDR1 SSHAT, CDR2 FNYEAQ (reference sequence). The DNA of the CDR3 is TGTGCCAGCAGCCCCGGGACAGCCAAAGAGACCCAGTACTTC. Translation: CASSPGTAKETQYF.

V is TRBV28 and J is TRBJ2-3; D is uncertain. The CDR3 loop spans 13 amino acids. Germline lookup yields CDR1 MDHEN and CDR2 SYDVKM. V lost 3 bases, J lost 4 bases, and 8 bases lay in between. CDR3 region: CASSFTLPDTQYF. The CDR3 nucleotides are TGTGCCAGCAGTTTTACCCTCCCAGATACGCAGTATTTT.

The rearrangement links TRBV6-1 to TRBJ2-2; maybe TRBD2 (6 bases). Per the germline V gene, CDR1 is MNHNS and CDR2 is SASEGT. Between the trimmed V and J ends, which lost 4 bases and 2 bases, there was a span of 11 bases. The length of the CDR3 is 15 residues. CDR3 in DNA: TGTGCCAGCAGTGTCGGCGGGGCCAACACCGGGGAGCTGTTTTTT. Encoded protein: CASSVGGANTGELFF.

The gene calls are TRBV5-6 and TRBJ1-5, with 10 nucleotides matching TRBD1. This CDR3 has 15 amino acids. Germline V gene sequence: CDR1 SGHDT, CDR2 YYEEEE. The junction had 3 bases not matched to a gene; V was cut back by 1 base and J by 5 bases. CDR3 DNA sequence: TGTGCCAGCAGCTTGAGGGACAGGGGTTATCAGCCCCAGCATTTT. Amino acids: CASSLRDRGYQPQHF. Filled out from reference TRBV5-6 and TRBJ1-5, the complete variable domain reads DAGVTQSPTHLIKTRGQQVTLRCSPKSGHDTVSWYQQALGQGPQFIFQYYEEEERQRGNFPDRFSGHQFPNYSSELNVNALLLGDSALYLCASSLRDRGYQPQHFGDGTRLSIL.

In this sample, this clone turned up once. The chain recombines TRBV30 with TRBJ1-1; 8 bases fit TRBD1. There are 13 residues in the CDR3. V lost 2 bases and J lost 6; bases outside the gene matches: 5. Germline CDR1 GTSNPN, CDR2 SVGIG (reference sequence). Here the CDR3 DNA reads TGTGCCTGGAGTTCGACAGGGGTCGCTGAAGCTTTCTTT. Protein product: CAWSSTGVAEAFF.

This chain links TRBV30 with TRBJ2-7, with D possibly matching TRBD1 (7 bases). The CDR3 spans 14 residues. V was clipped by 4 bases and J by 4 bases, with 17 bases between them. Germline CDR1 GTSNPN, CDR2 SVGIG (reference sequence). CDR3 in DNA: TGTGCCTGGACTCCCGGCGGGACAGCTTACGAGCAGTACTTC. Its translation: CAWTPGGTAYEQYF.

V is TRBV5-1 and J is TRBJ2-7, with a possible D match to TRBD1 (6 bases). The CDR3 consists of 15 residues. V was clipped by 2 bases and J by 2 bases, with 14 bases between them. Germline CDR1 reads SGHRS; CDR2 reads YFSETQ. CDR3 nucleotides: TGCGCCAGCAGCTTCAACCAGGGGTCGACCTACGAGCAGTACTTC. Translation gives CASSFNQGSTYEQYF. Supplemented by reference TRBV5-1 and TRBJ2-7, the full variable domain reads KAGVTQTPRYLIKTRGQQVTLSCSPISGHRSVSWYQQTPGQGLQFLFEYFSETQRNKGNFPGRFSGRQFSNSRSEMNVSTLELGDSALYLCASSFNQGSTYEQYFGPGTRLTVT.

CDR3: CASGLVYQGREGYTF. Here the CDR3 DNA reads TGTGCTAGTGGTTTGGTATATCAGGGTCGGGAAGGCTACACCTTC. The chain employs TRBV12-5 and TRBJ1-2; tentative D call: TRBD1 (5 bases). Deletions cut 0 bases from V and 8 bases from J, with 16 bases between. This CDR3 comprises 15 residues. The germline CDR1 and CDR2 sequences are LGHNT and FRNRAP.

V is TRBV6-5 and J is TRBJ2-1, with D perhaps TRBD2 (6 bases). V lost 2 bases to trimming and J lost 0 bases, with 11 bases between them. Germline V gene sequence: CDR1 MNHEY, CDR2 SVGAGI. The CDR3 covers 16 residues. The CDR3 DNA reads TGTGCCAGCAGTTACGGGACTTTACGCTCCTACAATGAGCAGTTCTTC. Its protein is CASSYGTLRSYNEQFF.

The genes are TRBV18 and TRBJ2-3, with a weak D call TRBD2 (5 bases). V gave up 0 bases and J gave up 9 bases, with 10 bases separating them. CDR1 and CDR2 from the germline V gene are KGHSH and LQKENI. The CDR3 is 13 amino acids. CDR3 sequence (DNA): TGTGCCAGCTCACCACCGTCTTCGGGGACGCAGTATTTT. Translation: CASSPPSSGTQYF.

J is TRBJ2-7 and V is TRBV5-1; 9 positions agree with TRBD2. V dropped 0 bases and J dropped 6; count of bases not matched to a gene: 10. CDR1 is SGHRS and CDR2 is YFSETQ in the germline V gene. This CDR3 has 16 residues. The DNA of the CDR3 is TGCGCCAGCAGCTTGGCCGGCGGGAGGGCCAGTTCCGAGCAGTACTTC. Translating it yields CASSLAGGRASSEQYF. The variable domain in full, completed from reference TRBV5-1 and TRBJ2-7, reads KAGVTQTPRYLIKTRGQQVTLSCSPISGHRSVSWYQQTPGQGLQFLFEYFSETQRNKGNFPGRFSGRQFSNSRSEMNVSTLELGDSALYLCASSLAGGRASSEQYFGPGTRLTVT.